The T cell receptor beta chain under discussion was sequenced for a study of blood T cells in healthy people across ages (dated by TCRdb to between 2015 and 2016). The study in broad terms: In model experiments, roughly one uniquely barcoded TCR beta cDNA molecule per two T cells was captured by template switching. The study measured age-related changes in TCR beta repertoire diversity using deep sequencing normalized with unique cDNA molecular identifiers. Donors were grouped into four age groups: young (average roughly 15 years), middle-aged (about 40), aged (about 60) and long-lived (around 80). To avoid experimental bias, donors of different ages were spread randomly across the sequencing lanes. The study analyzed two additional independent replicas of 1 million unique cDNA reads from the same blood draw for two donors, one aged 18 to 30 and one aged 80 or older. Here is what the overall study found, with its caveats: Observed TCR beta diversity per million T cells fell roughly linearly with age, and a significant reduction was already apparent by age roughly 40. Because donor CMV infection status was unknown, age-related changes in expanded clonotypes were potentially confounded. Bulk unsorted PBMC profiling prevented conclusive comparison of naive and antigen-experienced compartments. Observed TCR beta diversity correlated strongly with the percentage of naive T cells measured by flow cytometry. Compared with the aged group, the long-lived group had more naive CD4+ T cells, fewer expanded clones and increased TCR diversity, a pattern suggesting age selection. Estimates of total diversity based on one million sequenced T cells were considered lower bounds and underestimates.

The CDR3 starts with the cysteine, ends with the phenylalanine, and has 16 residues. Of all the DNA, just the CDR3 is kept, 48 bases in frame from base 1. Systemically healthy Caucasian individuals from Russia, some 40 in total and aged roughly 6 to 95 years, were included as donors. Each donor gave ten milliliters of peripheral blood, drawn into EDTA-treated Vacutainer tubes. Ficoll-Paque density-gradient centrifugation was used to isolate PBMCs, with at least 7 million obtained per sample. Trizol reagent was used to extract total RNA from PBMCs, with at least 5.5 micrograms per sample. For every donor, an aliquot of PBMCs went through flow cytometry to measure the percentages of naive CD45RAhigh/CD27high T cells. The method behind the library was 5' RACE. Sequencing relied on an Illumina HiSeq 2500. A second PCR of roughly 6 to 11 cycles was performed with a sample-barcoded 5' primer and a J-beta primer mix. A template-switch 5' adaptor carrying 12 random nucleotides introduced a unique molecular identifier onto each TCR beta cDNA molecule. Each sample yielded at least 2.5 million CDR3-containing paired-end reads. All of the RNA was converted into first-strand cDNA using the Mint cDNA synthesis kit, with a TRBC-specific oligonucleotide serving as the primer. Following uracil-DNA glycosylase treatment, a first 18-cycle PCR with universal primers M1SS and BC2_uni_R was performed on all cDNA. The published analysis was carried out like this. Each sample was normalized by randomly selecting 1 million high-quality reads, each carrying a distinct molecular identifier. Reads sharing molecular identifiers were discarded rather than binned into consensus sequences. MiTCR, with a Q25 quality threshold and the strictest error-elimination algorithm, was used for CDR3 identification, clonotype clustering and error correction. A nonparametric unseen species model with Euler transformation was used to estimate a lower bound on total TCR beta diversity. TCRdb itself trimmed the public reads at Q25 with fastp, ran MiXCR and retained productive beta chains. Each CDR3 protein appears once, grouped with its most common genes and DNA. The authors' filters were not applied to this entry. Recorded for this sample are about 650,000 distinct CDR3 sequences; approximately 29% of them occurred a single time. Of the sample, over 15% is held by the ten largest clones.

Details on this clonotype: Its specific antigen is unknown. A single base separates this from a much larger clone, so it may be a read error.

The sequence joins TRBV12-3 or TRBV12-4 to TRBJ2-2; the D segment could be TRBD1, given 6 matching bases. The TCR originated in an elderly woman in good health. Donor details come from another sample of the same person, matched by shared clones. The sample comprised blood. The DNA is TGTGCCAGCAGTTTTCTGGGTCCTGGGGACACCGGGGAGCCGTTTTTT. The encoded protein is CASSFLGPGDTGEPFF.